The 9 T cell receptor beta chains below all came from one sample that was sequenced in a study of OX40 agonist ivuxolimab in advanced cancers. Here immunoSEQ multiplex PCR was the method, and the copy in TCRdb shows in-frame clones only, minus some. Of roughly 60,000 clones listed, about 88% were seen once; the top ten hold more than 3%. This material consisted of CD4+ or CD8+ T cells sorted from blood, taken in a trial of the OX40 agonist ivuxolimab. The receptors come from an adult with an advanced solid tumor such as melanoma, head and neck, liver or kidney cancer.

As DNA, the CDR3 is TGCGCCAGCAGCTCCGGGCAGGGTTTAAGGTCCTACGAGCAGTACTTC. Its translation is CASSSGQGLRSYEQYF. This chain uses TRBV5-1 with TRBJ2-7; D perhaps matches TRBD1 (5 bases). The CDR3 consists of 16 residues. V was cut by 3 bases and J by 1 base, with 17 bases left in between. The germline CDR1 and CDR2 sequences are SGHRS and YFSETQ.

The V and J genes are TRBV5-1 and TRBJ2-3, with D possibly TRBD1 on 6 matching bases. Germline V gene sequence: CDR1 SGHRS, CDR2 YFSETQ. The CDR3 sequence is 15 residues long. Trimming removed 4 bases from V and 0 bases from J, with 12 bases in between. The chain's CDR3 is CASSPQGFSTDTQYF. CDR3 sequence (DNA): TGCGCCAGCAGCCCTCAGGGGTTTAGCACAGATACGCAGTATTTT.

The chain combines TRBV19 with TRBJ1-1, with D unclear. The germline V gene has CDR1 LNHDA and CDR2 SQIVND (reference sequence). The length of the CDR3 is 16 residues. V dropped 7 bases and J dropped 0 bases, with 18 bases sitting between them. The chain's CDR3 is CASTPPHGRMNTEAFF. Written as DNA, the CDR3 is TGTGCCAGTACCCCCCCCCACGGACGGATGAACACTGAAGCTTTCTTT.

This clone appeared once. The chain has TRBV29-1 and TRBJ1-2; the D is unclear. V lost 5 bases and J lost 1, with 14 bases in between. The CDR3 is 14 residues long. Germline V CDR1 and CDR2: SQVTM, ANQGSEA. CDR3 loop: CSVFDATDNYGYTF. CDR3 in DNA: TGCAGCGTTTTTGACGCAACTGATAACTATGGCTACACCTTC.

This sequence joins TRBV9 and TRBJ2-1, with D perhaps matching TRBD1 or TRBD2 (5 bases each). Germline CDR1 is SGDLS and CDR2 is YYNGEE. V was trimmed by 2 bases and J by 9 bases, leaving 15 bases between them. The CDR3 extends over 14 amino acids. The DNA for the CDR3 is TGTGCCAGCAGCGTCTGGTACGGGGCTATTGAGCAGTTCTTC. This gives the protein CASSVWYGAIEQFF.

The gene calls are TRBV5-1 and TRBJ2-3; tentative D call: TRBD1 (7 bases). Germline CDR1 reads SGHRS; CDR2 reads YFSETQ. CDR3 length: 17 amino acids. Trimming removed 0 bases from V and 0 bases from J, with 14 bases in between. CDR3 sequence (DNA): TGCGCCAGCAGCTTGGAAGGCAGGGGGGCGAGCACAGATACGCAGTATTTT. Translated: CASSLEGRGASTDTQYF.

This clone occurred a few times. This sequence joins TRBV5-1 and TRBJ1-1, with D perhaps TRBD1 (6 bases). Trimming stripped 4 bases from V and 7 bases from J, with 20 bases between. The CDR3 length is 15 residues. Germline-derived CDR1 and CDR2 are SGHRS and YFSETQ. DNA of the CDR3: TGCGCCAGCAGCCTCCTCCGCACAGGGACGGGTGAAGCTTTCTTT. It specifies CASSLLRTGTGEAFF.

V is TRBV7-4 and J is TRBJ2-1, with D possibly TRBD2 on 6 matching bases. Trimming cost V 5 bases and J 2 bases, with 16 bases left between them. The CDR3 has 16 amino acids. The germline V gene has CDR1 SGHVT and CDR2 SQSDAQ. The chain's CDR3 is CASSLSAGGTYNEQFF. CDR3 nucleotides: TGTGCCAGCAGCCTATCGGCCGGCGGGACCTACAATGAGCAGTTCTTC.

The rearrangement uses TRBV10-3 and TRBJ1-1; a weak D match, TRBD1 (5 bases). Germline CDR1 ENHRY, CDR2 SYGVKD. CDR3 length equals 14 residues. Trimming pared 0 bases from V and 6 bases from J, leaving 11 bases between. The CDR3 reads CAISESGGGAEAFF. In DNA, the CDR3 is TGTGCCATCAGTGAGTCCGGGGGGGGAGCTGAAGCTTTCTTT.